One sample yielded the 31 T cell receptor beta chains listed below, sequenced in a study of T-cell reconstitution after alpha-beta-depleted transplantation in children. This sample's TCRbeta library carried unique molecular identifier barcodes. MiXCR, run by TCRdb on the PCR reads, gives a single entry per CDR3 protein. Of around 240,000 distinct CDR3 sequences in the sample, 9.7% were seen once. The sequences come from PBMCs from the stem cell graft donor, collected from the stem cell graft. The receptor source for this set is a human donor who donated a stem cell graft to a child with SCID.

This clonotype was found many times. The CDR3 region has the DNA TGTGCCAGCAGCCAAGTCGTTGAAAAACTGTTTTTT. Protein sequence: CASSQVVEKLFF. The chain recombines TRBV3-1 with TRBJ1-4; no reliable D call. Deletions cut 1 base from V and 7 bases from J, with 4 bases between. The CDR3 contains 12 residues. Germline V gives CDR1 LGHDT, CDR2 YNNKEL (reference sequence).

This clonotype was observed many times. V gene TRBV12-3 or TRBV12-4 combines with J gene TRBJ1-5, with D perhaps matching TRBD1 (6 bases). Trimming pared 3 bases from V and 2 bases from J, leaving 8 bases between. The CDR3 is 14 residues long. DNA for the CDR3: TGTGCCAGCAGTTTCGAGGGGGGCAATCAGCCCCAGCATTTT. Its protein product is CASSFEGGNQPQHF.

This clonotype was recorded many times. This rearrangement joins TRBV5-1 to TRBJ1-2, with D hard to call. CDR3 length: 16 residues. Germline V gives CDR1 SGHRS, CDR2 YFSETQ. V shed 3 bases and J shed 6 bases, with 21 bases lying between them. CDR3: CASSSPDRDFGHGYTF. The CDR3 coding sequence is TGCGCCAGCAGCTCGCCGGACCGCGATTTTGGCCATGGCTACACCTTC.

This clonotype was seen at least ten times. This sequence joins TRBV5-1 and TRBJ2-3; D unclear. Germline CDR1 and CDR2: SGHRS and YFSETQ. The CDR3 contains 13 residues. With 0 bases removed from V and 6 bases from J, the gap between germline ends came to 8 bases. The CDR3 DNA reads as TGCGCCAGCAGCTTGGAGTATCCGGATACGCAGTATTTT. Translating it yields CASSLEYPDTQYF.

This clonotype was detected ten times or more. The chain links TRBV24-1 to TRBJ1-2; D is unclear. The CDR3 covers 13 residues. Trimming took off 2 bases at V and 7 bases at J, with 10 bases between the two ends. Germline CDR1 and CDR2: KGHDR and SFDVKD. The CDR3 sequence: CATSDSGRGGYTF. CDR3 nucleotides: TGTGCCACCAGTGATTCGGGGAGAGGTGGCTACACCTTC.

This clonotype was recorded many times. This chain joins TRBV10-3 and TRBJ1-2; TRBD1 might be the D (5 bases). This CDR3 comprises 13 residues. The V end lost 10 bases, the J end lost 6 bases, and 18 bases lay between the germline ends. In germline, CDR1 is ENHRY, CDR2 SYGVKD. The CDR3 bases are TGTGCCACCTCCGGGACCGGCTTAAATGGCTACACCTTC. This translates into CATSGTGLNGYTF.

The chain has TRBV3-1 and TRBJ1-2, with a weak D call TRBD1 (6 bases). Trimming pared 1 base from V and 6 bases from J, leaving 18 bases between. This CDR3 is built from 16 residues. The germline V gene encodes CDR1 LGHDT and CDR2 YNNKEL (reference sequence). The CDR3 coding sequence is TGTGCCAGCAGCCAAGCAATGGGGGGGCTCGGCGATGGCTACACCTTC. Translation: CASSQAMGGLGDGYTF.

This clonotype was picked up many times. V gene TRBV20-1 combines with J gene TRBJ2-5; the D gene is possibly TRBD1 (8 bases). V shed 3 bases and J shed 5 bases, with 13 bases lying between them. In germline, CDR1 is DFQATT, CDR2 SNEGSKA (reference sequence). CDR3 length equals 13 residues. In DNA, the CDR3 is TGCAGTGCTAGGAAACAGGGGGGGGAGACCCAGTACTTC. It codes for CSARKQGGETQYF.

This clonotype has ten or more counts. V and J are TRBV5-1 and TRBJ2-1; no definite D call. The germline gives CDR1 SGHRS, CDR2 YFSETQ. Trimming took 1 base from V and 0 from J, leaving 11 bases between them. CDR3 length equals 16 residues. CDR3 sequence: CASSLSSRGSYNEQFF. In DNA form, the CDR3 reads TGCGCCAGCAGCTTGAGCAGCCGTGGCTCCTACAATGAGCAGTTCTTC.

This clonotype was counted ten times or more. J is TRBJ2-3 and V is TRBV5-5; TRBD1 matches 8 bases. The CDR3 sequence is 16 residues long. V gave up 0 bases and J gave up 3 bases; unmatched junction bases: 6. Germline CDR1 reads SGHKS; CDR2 reads YYEKEE (reference sequence). The CDR3 spells CASSLAGTGVTDTQYF. In nucleotides, the CDR3 is TGTGCCAGCAGCTTGGCCGGGACAGGAGTTACAGATACGCAGTATTTT.

This clonotype was found many times. This chain's CDR3 is CAWSNWPTEAFF. CDR3 DNA sequence: TGTGCCTGGAGTAACTGGCCCACTGAAGCTTTCTTT. The chain joins TRBV30 to TRBJ1-1; no firm D call. The V and J ends lost 2 bases and 4 bases respectively, with 8 bases between them. The CDR3 length is 12 residues. Germline V gene lookup returns CDR1 GTSNPN and CDR2 SVGIG (reference sequence). Complete variable domain (other parts from reference TRBV30 and TRBJ1-1): SQTIHQWPATLVQPVGSPLSLECTVEGTSNPNLYWYRQAAGRGLQLLFYSVGIGQISSEVPQNLSASRPQDRQFILSSKKLLLSDSGFYLCAWSNWPTEAFFGQGTRLTVV.

This clonotype showed up many times. The CDR3 sequence: CASSLSGAQTQYF. The CDR3 bases are TGTGCCAGCAGCTTGTCAGGGGCGCAGACCCAGTACTTC. The J gene is TRBJ2-5, the V gene TRBV5-6, with a tentative D call TRBD1 (6 bases). This CDR3 is built from 13 residues. V dropped 1 base and J dropped 6 bases, with 10 bases sitting between them. Per the germline V gene, CDR1 is SGHDT and CDR2 is YYEEEE.

Points on this clonotype: A much larger clone differs from this one at a single base, so this may be a read error. The chain is built from TRBV5-1 and TRBJ2-7; no definite D call. The germline V gene has CDR1 SGHRS and CDR2 YFSETQ. This CDR3 is 14 amino acids long. Trimming took off 7 bases at V and 2 bases at J, with 16 bases between the two ends. CDR3 protein: CASRLEPSAYEQYF. CDR3 DNA: TGCGCCAGCCGCCTGGAGCCATCGGCCTACGAGCAGTACTTC.

This clonotype came up many times. This chain uses TRBV20-1 with TRBJ2-2; D is unresolved. The CDR3 runs to 12 residues. V was trimmed by 3 bases and J by 2 bases, leaving 4 bases between them. Germline assignment: CDR1 DFQATT and CDR2 SNEGSKA (reference sequence). Here the CDR3 reads CSASGNTGELFF. The CDR3 DNA follows: TGCAGTGCTAGCGGCAACACCGGGGAGCTGTTTTTT.

This clonotype was seen at least ten times. The rearrangement joins TRBV5-1 to TRBJ1-2; D remains ambiguous. Trimming removed 0 bases at V and 6 bases at J, with 12 bases between. The CDR3 is 14 residues long. CDR1 and CDR2 from the germline V gene are SGHRS and YFSETQ. The CDR3 DNA reads TGCGCCAGCAGCTTGGAGGTTCAGCGCGATGGCTACACCTTC. Translation: CASSLEVQRDGYTF. Based on the CDR3 plus reference TRBV5-1 and TRBJ1-2, the full variable domain is KAGVTQTPRYLIKTRGQQVTLSCSPISGHRSVSWYQQTPGQGLQFLFEYFSETQRNKGNFPGRFSGRQFSNSRSEMNVSTLELGDSALYLCASSLEVQRDGYTFGSGTRLTVV.

V is TRBV5-1 and J is TRBJ1-1; D ambiguous. V dropped 5 bases and J dropped 2 bases, with 10 bases sitting between them. The CDR3 sequence is 13 residues long. Germline CDR1 SGHRS, CDR2 YFSETQ. Here the CDR3 DNA reads TGCGCCAGCAGAGGAGGCGGTAACACTGAAGCTTTCTTT. This codes for CASRGGGNTEAFF.

The table lists this clonotype with many counts. The V gene is TRBV9, the J gene TRBJ1-5; D remains ambiguous. CDR3 size: 15 residues. The V end was cut by 0 bases, the J end by 1 base, with 8 bases between. CDR1 is SGDLS, CDR2 YYNGEE, per germline. The CDR3 coding sequence is TGTGCCAGCAGCGTAGCCAGGAACAGCAATCAGCCCCAGCATTTT. Its protein is CASSVARNSNQPQHF.

This clonotype appeared many times. The genes are TRBV15 and TRBJ1-5; D not certain. The CDR3 spans 17 residues. CDR1 is LNHNV, CDR2 YYDKDF, per germline (reference sequence). The V and J ends lost 0 bases and 3 bases respectively, with 15 bases between them. For the CDR3, the DNA is TGTGCCACCAGCAGAGATACCGGCATTTTAGCCAATCAGCCCCAGCATTTT. This encodes CATSRDTGILANQPQHF.

This clonotype was picked up many times. The J gene is TRBJ1-1, the V gene TRBV18, with D unclear. In germline, CDR1 is KGHSH, CDR2 LQKENI. The CDR3 totals 12 residues. V lost 6 bases, J lost 5 bases, and 10 bases lay in between. In nucleotides, the CDR3 is TGTGCCAGCTCCGGCCTTGGTACTGAAGCTTTCTTT. This encodes CASSGLGTEAFF.

This clonotype was seen ten or more times. The V gene is TRBV6-2 or TRBV6-3, the J gene TRBJ2-1; 8 positions agree with TRBD1. The germline gives CDR1 MNHEY, CDR2 SVGEGT. The CDR3 sequence is 16 residues long. V was clipped by 0 bases and J by 7 bases; unmatched bases: 8. CDR3 in amino acids: CASSYSWTGKFNEQFF. The CDR3 coding sequence is TGTGCCAGCAGTTACTCGTGGACAGGGAAATTTAATGAGCAGTTCTTC.

This clonotype showed up many times. The rearrangement links TRBV7-3 to TRBJ1-1; TRBD1 matches at 8 bases. Germline V gives CDR1 SGHTA, CDR2 FQGTGA. V dropped 5 bases and J dropped 1; count of bases not matched to a gene: 6. This CDR3 has 15 residues. The CDR3 region is CASSPRQGPNTEAFF. The CDR3, as DNA: TGTGCCAGCAGCCCGCGACAGGGGCCGAACACTGAAGCTTTCTTT.

This clonotype was seen more than once but under ten times. The J gene is TRBJ1-2, the V gene TRBV5-1; D is uncertain. From germline, CDR1 is SGHRS and CDR2 YFSETQ. V was pared by 0 bases and J by 7 bases, with 16 bases between. CDR3 length: 15 amino acids. The CDR3 DNA reads TGCGCCAGCAGCTTGGTGTCAGGTCTTCGAAGTGGCTACACCTTC. Protein sequence: CASSLVSGLRSGYTF.

This clonotype showed up many times. The J gene is TRBJ1-3, the V gene TRBV20-1; D possibly corresponds to TRBD1 (5 bases). The CDR3 totals 15 residues. In germline, CDR1 is DFQATT, CDR2 SNEGSKA (reference sequence). V gave up 2 bases and J gave up 2 bases, with 13 bases separating them. Written as DNA, the CDR3 is TGCAGTGCTAGACGCAGGGTGGGACCTGGAAACACCATATATTTT. Its protein product is CSARRRVGPGNTIYF.

A few counts support this clonotype. The genes are TRBV5-1 and TRBJ2-5, with TRBD1 matching 9 bases. CDR1 is SGHRS and CDR2 is YFSETQ in the germline V gene. The J segment lost 2 bases and the V segment lost 0 bases, leaving 2 bases of the junction unmatched. This CDR3 region has 15 residues. CDR3 loop: CASSLGDRDQETQYF. The CDR3 DNA reads as TGCGCCAGCAGCTTGGGGGACAGGGATCAAGAGACCCAGTACTTC.

The V and J genes are TRBV3-1 and TRBJ2-1, with D possibly matching TRBD2 (6 bases). CDR1 LGHDT and CDR2 YNNKEL come from the germline V gene (reference sequence). Deletions cut 1 base from V and 0 bases from J, with 13 bases between. This CDR3 is 17 amino acids long. CDR3 nucleotide sequence: TGTGCCAGCAGCCAAGCGGGACTCCACAGCTCCTACAATGAGCAGTTCTTC. Protein product: CASSQAGLHSSYNEQFF.

The table lists this clonotype with many counts. The chain uses TRBV20-1 and TRBJ2-7, with 10 bases fitting TRBD1. The junction had 9 bases not matched to a gene; V was cut back by 8 bases and J by 5 bases. CDR3 size: 13 residues. Germline loops: CDR1 DFQATT, CDR2 SNEGSKA (reference sequence). CDR3 coding DNA: TGCAGTACCCTCAGGGACAGGGGCGACGAGCAGTACTTC. Translated: CSTLRDRGDEQYF.

This clonotype has a count of ten or more. The chain links TRBV24-1 to TRBJ2-2; 9 bases align to TRBD2. V trimming: 9 bases; J trimming: 3 bases; junction bases outside the gene matches: 7. The CDR3 extends over 15 amino acids. CDR1 is KGHDR and CDR2 is SFDVKD in the germline V gene. CDR3 sequence: CATGRGGIDTGELFF. The CDR3 DNA reads as TGTGCCACCGGGCGGGGGGGCATTGACACCGGGGAGCTGTTTTTT.

In this sample, this clonotype turned up a few times. J is TRBJ2-3 and V is TRBV18, with 11 nucleotides matching TRBD1. J lost 4 bases, V lost 3 bases, and 6 bases had no gene match. This CDR3 contains 16 residues. Germline CDR1 is KGHSH and CDR2 is LQKENI. Here the CDR3 reads CASSPGTGGPPDTQYF. The CDR3 DNA follows: TGTGCCAGCTCACCCGGGACAGGGGGTCCCCCAGATACGCAGTATTTT.

This clonotype was counted many times. The rearrangement joins TRBV20-1 to TRBJ2-4; D ambiguous. CDR3 size: 13 residues. CDR1 is DFQATT, CDR2 SNEGSKA, per germline (reference sequence). V gave up 0 bases and J gave up 6 bases, with 9 bases separating them. The CDR3 reads CSARDYGGNIQYF. DNA for the CDR3: TGCAGTGCTAGAGATTATGGCGGAAACATTCAGTACTTC.

Many counts were recorded for this clonotype. V is TRBV6-6 and J is TRBJ1-5; D call uncertain. CDR3 size: 12 residues. Germline assignment: CDR1 MNHNY and CDR2 SVGAGI (reference sequence). V was cut by 8 bases and J by 2 bases, with 7 bases left in between. The chain's CDR3 is CASGEGNQPQHF. CDR3 DNA: TGTGCCAGCGGTGAGGGCAATCAGCCCCAGCATTTT.

This clonotype occurred many times. The chain couples TRBV5-6 to TRBJ2-7; TRBD1 aligns across 9 bases. The CDR3 has 15 residues. Losses at the gene ends were 4 bases for V and 5 bases for J; bases not matched to a gene: 10. Germline lookup yields CDR1 SGHDT and CDR2 YYEEEE. CDR3 residues: CASSGPGQGLDEQYF. Here the CDR3 DNA reads TGTGCCAGCAGCGGACCGGGACAGGGACTGGACGAGCAGTACTTC.